Reported below is one TCR beta chain. A read error may be the cause here, since a much bigger clone is one base away. The CDR3 is made up of 15 amino acids. Germline V gene lookup returns CDR1 SQVTM and CDR2 ANQGSEA. This sample is part of a study of read filtering for tumor transcriptome and immune sequencing. Study overall: The cohort had more than 16 men and approximately 13 women aged about 47 to 80, mean about 70 years. Per sample, TCR-region reads ranged about 4 to 10.27 million by IR-seq, roughly 85 to 1273 by RNA-seq. By R-ISS, stages I, II and III held approximately 8, 16 and 7 patients. DNase treatment preceded whole-transcriptome library preparation.

This library used around 400 ng RNA and molecular barcoded adaptors spanning alpha/delta and beta/gamma chains. Each CDR3 protein gets one entry after TCRdb re-called the reads with MiXCR. Among about 62,000 distinct CDR3 sequences listed, approximately 18% were seen once. The clonotype comes from a donor at least 40 years old with multiple myeloma. The sample consisted of a population of CD138-negative cells sorted from bone marrow. V usage is TRBV29-1 and J usage is TRBJ2-1, with 12 bases matching TRBD2. The CDR3 protein is CGVKGTSGSYNEQFF. CDR3 nucleotide sequence: TGCGGCGTTAAGGGGACTAGCGGGTCTTACAATGAGCAGTTCTTC.